A selection of T cell receptor beta chains follows, all from one sample in a study of blood T cell repertoires in COVID-19. The assay was immunoSEQ multiplex PCR, and TCRdb's table has in-frame clones only and misses some. The sample has 95,000 to 150,000 clones, just under 80% seen once; the top ten hold roughly 17%. Sequencing used peripheral blood. The receptor source for this set is a man aged 60 to 75 with active or convalescent COVID-19. Both conserved end residues are part of each CDR3. D genes are given only for firm matches. Only part of the rows carry a size: once, few, many, or a class if the clone is expanded.

V	D	J	size	CDR3
TRBV7-9	TRBD2	TRBJ2-7	NA	CASSLYREAQDEQYF
TRBV29-1	TRBD1	TRBJ2-6	NA	CSVEGTGKGSVGNVLTF
TRBV5-1	NA	TRBJ2-7	NA	CASSFIFSGSTDEQYF
TRBV27	TRBD2	TRBJ2-1	NA	CASSPSGSSYNEQFF
TRBV5-6	NA	TRBJ1-4	NA	CASSYGPEKLFF
TRBV11-3	TRBD1	TRBJ2-2	NA	CASSTRQGDGELFF
TRBV5-4	NA	TRBJ2-3	NA	CASSLGQNYGTDTQYF
TRBV3-1/TRBV3-2	TRBD2	TRBJ2-2	NA	CASSQIGLAGRAGELFF
TRBV30	NA	TRBJ1-4	NA	CAWSQATNEKLFF
TRBV5-4	TRBD2	TRBJ2-3	NA	CASSTGLAGLRDTQYF
TRBV7-2	TRBD2	TRBJ2-2	NA	CASSLVGGLVNTGELFF
TRBV28	TRBD1	TRBJ1-1	NA	CASSFGQAFEAFF
TRBV29-1	TRBD1	TRBJ1-2	NA	CSVEEGQGANGYTF
TRBV27	NA	TRBJ1-5	many	CASSLGKGNQPQHF
TRBV7-3	NA	TRBJ2-5	few	CASSSSGQETQYF
TRBV4-2	NA	TRBJ2-1	NA	CASSQEGARNEQFF
TRBV4-3	TRBD1	TRBJ2-7	NA	CASSQRTGRWYEQYF
TRBV28	NA	TRBJ2-5	NA	CASSRDTQVETQYF
TRBV6-2/TRBV6-3	NA	TRBJ2-2	NA	CASSSTANTGELFF
TRBV7-2	TRBD2	TRBJ2-3	NA	CASLAGARDTQYF
TRBV24-1	NA	TRBJ2-1	NA	CATSDPGARYNEQFF
TRBV27	NA	TRBJ2-7	once	CASSLSRDTIFYEQYF